This T cell receptor (beta chain) is from a study of OX40 agonist ivuxolimab in advanced cancers. The J segment lost 0 bases and the V segment lost 5 bases, leaving 11 bases of the junction unmatched. This CDR3 is built from 19 residues. Germline V lookup: CDR1 MNHEY, CDR2 SMNVEV (reference sequence). Clones were sequenced by immunoSEQ multiplex PCR, and TCRdb holds only the in-frame ones, with some missing. This sample has about 26,000 clones, with around 83% found just once. The rearrangement links TRBV27 to TRBJ2-4, with 12 bases that match TRBD2. The receptor's source is an adult with an advanced solid tumor such as melanoma, head and neck, liver or kidney cancer. This sample comprised CD4+ or CD8+ T cells sorted from blood, obtained in a trial of the OX40 agonist ivuxolimab. CDR3 nucleotides: TGTGCCAGCAGTCTAACTAGCGGGGGGCTCTGGGGAGCCAAAAACATTCAGTACTTC. Its protein product is CASSLTSGGLWGAKNIQYF.